This entry lists 18 T cell receptor beta chains sequenced from one sample in a study of cytomegalovirus exposure and HLA in healthy donors. Vbeta (60) and Jbeta (13) primers were used in the PCR. The table came from immunoSEQ multiplex PCR; TCRdb's copy has only in-frame clones and leaves some out. The sample yields around 130,000 clones, over 70% seen once. Sequencing was done on a sample of PBMCs. The receptors were gathered from a woman aged 18-29 years in good health and CMV-seronegative.

V usage is TRBV7-8 and J usage is TRBJ2-3, with a possible D match to TRBD1 (5 bases). Germline-derived CDR1 and CDR2 are SGHVS and FQNEAQ. V was trimmed by 4 bases and J by 14 bases, leaving 13 bases between them. This CDR3 is 11 amino acids long. This CDR3 reads CASSSTGPGYF. The CDR3 DNA reads as TGTGCCAGCAGCTCCACAGGTCCGGGGTATTTT. The full variable domain, in which reference TRBV7-8 and TRBJ2-3 provide the parts outside the CDR3, is GAGVSQSPRYKVAKRGQDVALRCDPISGHVSLFWYQQALGQGPEFLTYFQNEAQLDKSGLPSDRFFAERPEGSVSTLKIQRTQQEDSAVYLCASSSTGPGYFGPGTRLTVL.

V is TRBV15 and J is TRBJ2-7, with a possible D match to TRBD2 (5 bases). Trimming removed 0 bases at V and 1 base at J, with 10 bases between. The CDR3 contains 15 residues. The V gene's germline CDR1 is LNHNV and CDR2 YYDKDF (reference sequence). CDR3 residues: CATSRDLEGSYEQYF. CDR3 DNA sequence: TGTGCCACCAGCAGAGATCTCGAGGGATCCTACGAGCAGTACTTC.

Only one count was recorded for this clone. The rearrangement uses TRBV2 and TRBJ1-1; D not resolved. V shed 9 bases and J shed 1 base, with 12 bases lying between them. The length of the CDR3 is 13 residues. The germline V gene has CDR1 SNHLY and CDR2 FYNNEI. The CDR3 DNA reads TGTGCCAGGACAAACGTTTCGAACACTGAAGCTTTCTTT. Translated: CARTNVSNTEAFF.

The chain is built from TRBV19 and TRBJ1-5; unclear D gene. Trimming shortened V by 3 bases and J by 6 bases, and 9 bases separated the two germline ends. This CDR3 comprises 13 residues. Germline-derived CDR1 and CDR2 are LNHDA and SQIVND (reference sequence). The CDR3: CASSIERSQPQHF. CDR3 bases: TGTGCCAGTAGTATCGAAAGGAGTCAGCCCCAGCATTTT.

Only a few counts were recorded for this clone. The chain is built from TRBV10-3 and TRBJ2-3; 7 bases map to TRBD1. Per the germline V gene, CDR1 is ENHRY and CDR2 is SYGVKD. J gave up 1 base and V 7 bases, and 5 bases lay outside the gene matches. The CDR3 length is 14 residues. CDR3 bases: TGTGCCATCACTAATGGACAGGGCACAGATACGCAGTATTTT. Its translation is CAITNGQGTDTQYF.

This clone was observed a handful of times. J is TRBJ2-7 and V is TRBV30; tentative D call: TRBD1 (5 bases). The V gene lost 1 base and the J gene lost 3 bases, with 10 bases spanning the gap. The CDR3 extends over 13 amino acids. CDR1 GTSNPN and CDR2 SVGIG come from the germline V gene (reference sequence). The CDR3 spells CAWSGDSGYEQYF. The CDR3, as DNA: TGTGCCTGGAGTGGAGACAGTGGCTACGAGCAGTACTTC.

Points on this clone: Germline and junction disagree at one end, which may indicate a read error. J is TRBJ2-3 and V is TRBV13, with 7 positions matching TRBD1. The CDR3 runs 13 residues. Germline values: CDR1 PRHDT, CDR2 FYEKMQ (reference sequence). The CDR3 reads CASRATGSDTQYF. In nucleotides, the CDR3 is TGTGCTAGCAGGGCGACAGGGTCAGATACGCAGTATTTT.

J is TRBJ2-2 and V is TRBV4-2, with TRBD2 matching 8 bases. This CDR3 comprises 13 residues. The trim removed 4 bases at V and 7 bases at J, leaving 2 bases unmatched. CDR1 is LGHNA, CDR2 YNFKEQ, per germline. The CDR3 DNA reads TGTGCCAGCAGCCCGGGGACTAGCGGGGAGCTGTTTTTT. It encodes CASSPGTSGELFF.

V gene TRBV27 combines with J gene TRBJ1-1; TRBD1 aligns across 10 bases. The CDR3 contains 15 residues. Germline V gene data show CDR1 as MNHEY and CDR2 as SMNVEV (reference sequence). V shed 1 base and J 6 bases; nucleotides not matched to a gene: 5. This chain's CDR3 is CASSLYPGQGSEAFF. CDR3 DNA: TGTGCCAGCAGTTTATATCCGGGACAGGGGTCTGAAGCTTTCTTT.

This clone came up a few times. The V call is TRBV6-4, the J call TRBJ2-1; no clear D gene. Trimming took off 2 bases at V and 15 bases at J, with 8 bases between the two ends. The germline gives CDR1 MRHNA, CDR2 SNTAGT. The length of the CDR3 is 10 residues. The CDR3 DNA follows: TGTGCCAGCAGTGACCCCCGCGGGTTCTTC. As protein: CASSDPRGFF.

Here the CDR3 DNA reads TGTGCCAGCAGCTCCGGAGGGGTTTTCGCTGAAGCTTTCTTT. Protein product: CASSSGGVFAEAFF. The chain joins TRBV7-9 to TRBJ1-1; TRBD1 is a possible D gene (5 bases). The CDR3 consists of 14 residues. Germline V CDR1 and CDR2: SEHNR, FQNEAQ (reference sequence). With 4 bases removed from V and 6 bases from J, the gap between germline ends came to 15 bases.

The chain combines TRBV7-2 with TRBJ1-2; 9 positions match TRBD1. Germline V gives CDR1 SGHTA, CDR2 FQGNSA. There are 15 residues in the CDR3. Unmatched junction bases numbered 4, after V lost 1 base and J lost 4 bases. The CDR3 loop is CASSLGGQGIYGYTF. For the CDR3, the DNA is TGTGCCAGCAGCTTAGGGGGACAGGGTATCTATGGCTACACCTTC.

This chain links TRBV29-1 with TRBJ2-2; 10 bases match TRBD2. The germline V gene has CDR1 SQVTM and CDR2 ANQGSEA. The CDR3 runs to 14 residues. With V trimmed by 5 bases and J by 1 base, 1 base remained unmatched. CDR3 sequence: CSVRTSGNTGELFF. As DNA, the CDR3 is TGCAGCGTTAGGACTAGCGGGAACACCGGGGAGCTGTTTTTT.

The gene calls are TRBV5-1 and TRBJ2-1; 11 nucleotides align to TRBD2. Unmatched junction bases numbered 15, after V lost 3 bases and J lost 7 bases. The CDR3 is 18 amino acids. Germline CDR1 SGHRS, CDR2 YFSETQ. For the CDR3, the DNA is TGCGCCAGCAGCTCTCCGGGACTAGCGGCTACTATGGGGAATGAGCAGTTCTTC. This codes for CASSSPGLAATMGNEQFF. Full variable domain (rest looked up from reference TRBV5-1 and TRBJ2-1): KAGVTQTPRYLIKTRGQQVTLSCSPISGHRSVSWYQQTPGQGLQFLFEYFSETQRNKGNFPGRFSGRQFSNSRSEMNVSTLELGDSALYLCASSSPGLAATMGNEQFFGPGTRLTVL.

The V gene is TRBV21-1, the J gene TRBJ2-1; TRBD2 is the table's D call, not checked against the DNA. TRBV21-1 is listed as a pseudogene. The CDR3 consists of 15 residues. CDR3 region: CASSYADFSYNEQFF. The DNA for the CDR3 is TGTGCCAGCAGCTACGCGGATTTCTCCTACAATGAGCAGTTCTTC.

The rearrangement joins TRBV5-1 to TRBJ2-7; TRBD2 agrees at 7 bases. J was trimmed by 3 bases and V by 0 bases; bases with no gene match: 3. This CDR3 region has 14 residues. CDR1 and CDR2 (germline): SGHRS, YFSETQ. The CDR3 DNA sequence: TGCGCCAGCAGCTTGGGGGAGGGGATCTACGAGCAGTACTTC. Translated, it gives CASSLGEGIYEQYF.

This clone appeared a single time. The rearrangement joins TRBV4-1 to TRBJ2-1; D unclear. Trimming pared 5 bases from V and 4 bases from J, leaving 6 bases between. The V gene's germline CDR1 is MGHRA and CDR2 YSYEKL. The CDR3 is made up of 12 amino acids. As DNA, the CDR3 is TGCGCCAGCAGCTCCCCGTACAATGAGCAGTTCTTC. Residues: CASSSPYNEQFF.

The chain carries TRBV6-5 and TRBJ2-7, with TRBD2 identical over 7 bases. There are 15 residues in the CDR3. Germline values: CDR1 MNHEY, CDR2 SVGAGI. V shed 4 bases and J 6 bases; nucleotides not matched to a gene: 12. The CDR3 sequence is CASSSEAGVAFEQYF. In DNA form, the CDR3 reads TGTGCCAGCAGTTCCGAGGCGGGGGTGGCCTTCGAGCAGTACTTC.